The 14 T cell receptor beta chains in this list originate from one sample, sequenced in a study of T cells in Graves' hyperthyroidism and ophthalmopathy. The source material, RNA transcripts, was used to amplify TCR beta CDR3 regions. With the HTBI primer set, the TCR CDR3 went through a first round of RT-PCR. TCRdb redid the calling of the multiplex PCR reads with MiXCR, one entry per CDR3 protein. This table holds some 770,000 distinct CDR3 sequences, about 16% found once. The sample was blood. The receptor source for this set is a man between 18 and 29 years old with Graves' hyperthyroidism.

There are many counts of this clonotype. The chain joins TRBV28 to TRBJ1-3; tentatively, D is TRBD1 (6 bases). V lost 2 bases and J lost 4, with 6 bases in between. The CDR3 is 13 residues long. Germline V lookup: CDR1 MDHEN, CDR2 SYDVKM. CDR3 residues: CASSLGTGNTIYF. In nucleotides, the CDR3 is TGTGCCAGCAGTTTAGGGACAGGAAACACCATATATTTT.

This clonotype was seen ten or more times. The chain is built from TRBV2 and TRBJ1-1; possibly TRBD1 for D (5 bases). Germline lookup yields CDR1 SNHLY and CDR2 FYNNEI. Trimming pared 4 bases from V and 0 bases from J, leaving 9 bases between. The CDR3 length is 14 residues. CDR3 bases: TGTGCCAGCAGTGCAGGGAGGGTGAACACTGAAGCTTTCTTT. As protein: CASSAGRVNTEAFF.

On this clonotype itself: Its ends do not fully match the called genes, so a read error is possible. The chain is built from TRBV28 and TRBJ1-2; D not resolved. The CDR3 covers 14 residues. CDR1 and CDR2 from the germline V gene are MDHEN and SYDVKM. The CDR3 protein is CAGSFLSDVYGYTF. CDR3 nucleotide sequence: TGTGCCGGCAGTTTTCTCTCAGACGTCTATGGCTACACCTTC.

This clonotype has at least ten counts. Sequence at one end of the junction differs from germline and may be a read error. This chain uses TRBV7-7 with TRBJ2-1; TRBD2 agrees at 8 bases. The CDR3 loop spans 16 amino acids. Germline V gene sequence: CDR1 SSHAT, CDR2 FNYEAQ (reference sequence). CDR3 nucleotides: TGTGCTAGCAGCTTACGAGCGGGAGTCTCCTACAATGAGCAGTTCTTC. It yields the protein CASSLRAGVSYNEQFF. The full variable domain, rest sourced from reference TRBV7-7 and TRBJ2-1, is GAGVSQSPRYKVTKRGQDVTLRCDPISSHATLYWYQQALGQGPEFLTYFNYEAQPDKSGLPSDRFSAERPEGSISTLTIQRTEQRDSAMYRCASSLRAGVSYNEQFFGPGTRLTVL.

At least ten counts were recorded for this clonotype. This sequence joins TRBV28 and TRBJ2-7; D tentatively fits TRBD1 or TRBD2 (6 bases each). V was cut by 8 bases and J by 3 bases, with 14 bases left in between. Germline CDR1 reads MDHEN; CDR2 reads SYDVKM. This CDR3 is built from 13 residues. Here the CDR3 reads CASCRGAGYEQYF. CDR3 DNA sequence: TGTGCCAGCTGTAGGGGGGCGGGCTACGAGCAGTACTTC.

The chain is built from TRBV2 and TRBJ2-1, with D tentatively TRBD2 (5 bases). The CDR3 is 15 residues long. Trimming took off 6 bases at V and 1 base at J, with 13 bases between the two ends. CDR1 is SNHLY and CDR2 is FYNNEI in the germline V gene. As DNA, the CDR3 is TGTGCCAGCAGCCCCTCAGCGGCATCCTACAATGAGCAGTTCTTC. Translating it yields CASSPSAASYNEQFF.

Only a few counts were recorded for this clonotype. The chain recombines TRBV10-3 with TRBJ1-5; D unclear. V was shortened by 4 bases and J by 7 bases, with 11 bases between the two germline ends. Germline V gene data show CDR1 as ENHRY and CDR2 as SYGVKD. CDR3 length: 13 residues. CDR3 sequence reads: CAISGGLGQPQHF. Here the CDR3 DNA reads TGTGCCATCAGTGGTGGGCTGGGGCAGCCCCAGCATTTT.

There are many counts of this clonotype. The CDR3 is CASSPGEGQPQHF. DNA for the CDR3: TGTGCCAGCTCACCGGGAGAAGGTCAGCCCCAGCATTTT. This rearrangement joins TRBV18 to TRBJ1-5; no definite D call. The germline CDR1 and CDR2 sequences are KGHSH and LQKENI. Deletions cut 3 bases from V and 6 bases from J, with 9 bases between. There are 13 residues in the CDR3.

The sample holds many counts of this clonotype. The J gene is TRBJ2-5, the V gene TRBV2; D tentatively reads TRBD1 or TRBD2 (5 bases each). The CDR3 spans 15 residues. The germline CDR1 and CDR2 sequences are SNHLY and FYNNEI. Deletions cut 6 bases from V and 5 bases from J, with 19 bases between. The CDR3 is CASRPPGRTMETQYF. CDR3 nucleotide sequence: TGTGCCAGCAGACCCCCGGGACGAACCATGGAGACCCAGTACTTC.

This clonotype was detected a few times. The chain is built from TRBV7-9 and TRBJ2-7; TRBD1 agrees at 9 bases. Germline loops: CDR1 SEHNR, CDR2 FQNEAQ (reference sequence). The V and J ends lost 1 base and 2 bases, in that order; junction bases with no gene match: 3. The CDR3 consists of 15 residues. The CDR3 DNA reads TGTGCCAGCAGCTTAGAAGGACAGGGGCCCTACGAGCAGTACTTC. Translated: CASSLEGQGPYEQYF.

A few counts support this clonotype. The chain couples TRBV19 to TRBJ1-4; D ambiguous. The V gene lost 7 bases and the J gene lost 10 bases, with 16 bases spanning the gap. The CDR3 has 13 amino acids. CDR1 LNHDA and CDR2 SQIVND come from the germline V gene (reference sequence). Here the CDR3 DNA reads TGTGCCAGTACCCCTGAGGACTCCGGAAAACTGTTTTTT. Translation gives CASTPEDSGKLFF.

In this sample, this clonotype turned up a few times. This could be a read error, since a much larger clone is one nucleotide away. The chain combines TRBV27 with TRBJ2-5, with D unclear. V shed 2 bases and J shed 5 bases, with 12 bases lying between them. CDR3 length: 14 residues. Per the germline V gene, CDR1 is MNHEY and CDR2 is SMNVEV (reference sequence). CDR3 protein: CASSLLERQETQYF. For the CDR3, the DNA is TGTGCCAGCAGTTTACTCGAACGGCAGGAGACCCAGTACTTC.

There are many counts of this clonotype. V is TRBV7-8 and J is TRBJ2-3; maybe TRBD2 (5 bases). V dropped 5 bases and J dropped 3 bases, with 9 bases sitting between them. This CDR3 is built from 13 residues. The germline CDR1 and CDR2 sequences are SGHVS and FQNEAQ. The CDR3 region is CASSRGPTDTQYF. The DNA of the CDR3 is TGTGCCAGCAGCCGCGGGCCAACAGATACGCAGTATTTT.

This clonotype was seen once. The chain has TRBV5-4 and TRBJ2-5; TRBD1 matches 7 bases. The germline V gene has CDR1 SGHNT and CDR2 YYREEE (reference sequence). The CDR3 totals 14 residues. The ends lost 5 bases at V and 2 bases at J; junction bases unmatched: 6. The CDR3 nucleotides are TGTGCCAGCAGTTCCGGGACAGATCAAGAGACCCAGTACTTC. Translated, it gives CASSSGTDQETQYF.